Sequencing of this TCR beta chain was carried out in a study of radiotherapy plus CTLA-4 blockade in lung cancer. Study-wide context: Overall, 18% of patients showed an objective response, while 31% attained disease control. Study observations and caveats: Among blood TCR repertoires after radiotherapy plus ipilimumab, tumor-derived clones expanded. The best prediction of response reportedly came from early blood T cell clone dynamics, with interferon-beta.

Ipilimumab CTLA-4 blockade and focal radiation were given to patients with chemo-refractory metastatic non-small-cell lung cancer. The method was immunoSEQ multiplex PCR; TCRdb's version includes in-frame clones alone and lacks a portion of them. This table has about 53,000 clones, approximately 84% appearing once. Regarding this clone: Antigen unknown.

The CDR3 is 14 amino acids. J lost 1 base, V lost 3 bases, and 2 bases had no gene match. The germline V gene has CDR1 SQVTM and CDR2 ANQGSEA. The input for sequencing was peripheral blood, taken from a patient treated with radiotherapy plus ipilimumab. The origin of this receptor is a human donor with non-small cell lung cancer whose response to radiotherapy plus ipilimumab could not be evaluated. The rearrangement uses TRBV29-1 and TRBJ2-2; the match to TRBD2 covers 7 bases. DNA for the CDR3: TGCAGCGTTGAGGGCGGGAGGAACACCGGGGAGCTGTTTTTT. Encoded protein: CSVEGGRNTGELFF.